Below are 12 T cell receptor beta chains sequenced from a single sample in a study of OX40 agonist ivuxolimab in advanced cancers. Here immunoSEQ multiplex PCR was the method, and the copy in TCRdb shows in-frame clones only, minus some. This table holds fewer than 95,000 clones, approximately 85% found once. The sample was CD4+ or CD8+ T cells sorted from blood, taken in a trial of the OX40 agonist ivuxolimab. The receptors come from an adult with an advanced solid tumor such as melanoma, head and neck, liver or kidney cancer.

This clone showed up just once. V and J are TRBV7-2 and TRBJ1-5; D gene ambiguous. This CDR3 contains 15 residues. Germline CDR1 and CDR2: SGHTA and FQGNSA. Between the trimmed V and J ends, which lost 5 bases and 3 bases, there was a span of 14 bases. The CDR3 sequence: CASSRNTAYNQPQHF. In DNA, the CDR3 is TGTGCCAGCAGCCGAAACACAGCGTACAATCAGCCCCAGCATTTT.

CDR3 nucleotide sequence: TGTGCCAGCAGCTCCCGACTAGCGGGGGGTACCTCTGGGGCCAACGTCCTGACTTTC. Translation: CASSSRLAGGTSGANVLTF. The chain uses TRBV7-2 and TRBJ2-6; 13 bases line up with TRBD2. The germline V gene encodes CDR1 SGHTA and CDR2 FQGNSA. V trimming: 4 bases; J trimming: 0 bases; junction bases outside the gene matches: 6. CDR3 size: 19 residues.

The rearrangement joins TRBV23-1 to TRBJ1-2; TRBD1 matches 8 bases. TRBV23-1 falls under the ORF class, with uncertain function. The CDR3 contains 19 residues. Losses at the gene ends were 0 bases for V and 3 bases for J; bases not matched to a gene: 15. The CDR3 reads CASSQSRRTGSKVDYGYTF. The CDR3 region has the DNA TGCGCCAGCAGTCAATCGAGGAGGACAGGGAGTAAGGTGGACTATGGCTACACCTTC.

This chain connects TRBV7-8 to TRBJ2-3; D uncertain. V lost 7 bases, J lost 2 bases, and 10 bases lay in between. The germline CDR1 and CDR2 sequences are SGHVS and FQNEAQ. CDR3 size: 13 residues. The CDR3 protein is CASTPATTDTQYF. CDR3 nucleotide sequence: TGTGCCAGCACCCCGGCGACCACAGATACGCAGTATTTT.

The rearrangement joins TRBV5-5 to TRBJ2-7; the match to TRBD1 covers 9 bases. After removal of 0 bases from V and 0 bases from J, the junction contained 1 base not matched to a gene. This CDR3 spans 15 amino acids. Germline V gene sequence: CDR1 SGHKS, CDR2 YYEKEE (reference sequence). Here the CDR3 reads CASSLGDRDSYEQYF. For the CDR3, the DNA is TGTGCCAGCAGCTTGGGGGACAGGGACTCCTACGAGCAGTACTTC.

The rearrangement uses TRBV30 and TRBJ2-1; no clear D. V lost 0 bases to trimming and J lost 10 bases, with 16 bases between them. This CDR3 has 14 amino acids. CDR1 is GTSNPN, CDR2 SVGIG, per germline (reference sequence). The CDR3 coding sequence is TGTGCCTGGAGTGTACGTAAGAAGCAAGACGAGCAGTTCTTC. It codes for CAWSVRKKQDEQFF.

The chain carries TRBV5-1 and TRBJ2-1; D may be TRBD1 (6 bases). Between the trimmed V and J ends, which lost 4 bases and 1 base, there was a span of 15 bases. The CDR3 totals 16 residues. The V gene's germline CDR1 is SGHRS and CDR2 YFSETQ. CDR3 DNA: TGCGCCAGCAGCACCAGGGGCGTGGGGTCCTACAATGAGCAGTTCTTC. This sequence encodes CASSTRGVGSYNEQFF. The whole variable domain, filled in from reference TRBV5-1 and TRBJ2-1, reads KAGVTQTPRYLIKTRGQQVTLSCSPISGHRSVSWYQQTPGQGLQFLFEYFSETQRNKGNFPGRFSGRQFSNSRSEMNVSTLELGDSALYLCASSTRGVGSYNEQFFGPGTRLTVL.

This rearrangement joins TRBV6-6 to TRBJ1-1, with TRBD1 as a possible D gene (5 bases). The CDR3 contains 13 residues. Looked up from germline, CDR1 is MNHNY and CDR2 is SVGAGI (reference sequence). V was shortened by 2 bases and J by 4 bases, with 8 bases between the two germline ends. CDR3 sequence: CASSYQRGTEAFF. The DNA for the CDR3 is TGTGCCAGCAGTTACCAAAGGGGCACTGAAGCTTTCTTT.

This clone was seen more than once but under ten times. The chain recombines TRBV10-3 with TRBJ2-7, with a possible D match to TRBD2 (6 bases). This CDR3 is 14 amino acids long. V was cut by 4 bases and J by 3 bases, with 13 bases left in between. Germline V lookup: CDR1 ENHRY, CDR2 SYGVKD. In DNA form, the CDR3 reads TGTGCCATCAGTGGGGGGGTAAAAGACTACGAGCAGTACTTC. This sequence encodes CAISGGVKDYEQYF.

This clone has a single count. CDR3 loop: CASSLSRLATNEKLFF. DNA for the CDR3: TGTGCCAGCAGCTTATCCAGGCTAGCAACTAATGAAAAACTGTTTTTT. V usage is TRBV13 and J usage is TRBJ1-4; no clear D gene. The CDR3 has 16 residues. V lost 2 bases and J lost 0, with 10 bases in between. Germline assignment: CDR1 PRHDT and CDR2 FYEKMQ (reference sequence).

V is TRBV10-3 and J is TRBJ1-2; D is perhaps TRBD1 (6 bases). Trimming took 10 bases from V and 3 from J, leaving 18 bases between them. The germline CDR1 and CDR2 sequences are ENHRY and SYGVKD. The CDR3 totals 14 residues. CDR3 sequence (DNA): TGTGCCAACTGGGGGGGGCGCGGAGACTATGGCTACACCTTC. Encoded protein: CANWGGRGDYGYTF.

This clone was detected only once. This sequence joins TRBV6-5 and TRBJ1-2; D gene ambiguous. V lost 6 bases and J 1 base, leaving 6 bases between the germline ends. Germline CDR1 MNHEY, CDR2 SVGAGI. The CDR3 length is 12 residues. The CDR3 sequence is CASRKDNYGYTF. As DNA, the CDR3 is TGTGCCAGCAGGAAAGATAACTATGGCTACACCTTC.